Detailed here is one TCR beta chain. Produced via immunoSEQ multiplex PCR; TCRdb's table is partial and in-frame only. The sample consists of around 36,000 clones, roughly three fifths of them appearing once. This entry belongs to a study of monozygotic twins with cystic fibrosis. Trimming removed 4 bases at V and 1 base at J, with 11 bases between. The germline CDR1 and CDR2 sequences are SGDLS and YYNGEE. The length of the CDR3 is 14 residues. The sequenced material came from blood. The sequence came from a girl between 5 and 17 years old with cystic fibrosis. The chain carries TRBV9 and TRBJ1-1, with D tentatively TRBD1 (5 bases). The CDR3 protein is CASSPMRGNTEAFF. The CDR3 DNA sequence: TGTGCCAGCAGCCCGATGAGGGGGAACACTGAAGCTTTCTTT.